The 20 T cell receptor beta chains presented below share a single source sample, sequenced in a study of cytomegalovirus exposure and HLA in healthy donors listed by TCRdb under 2017. Library method: the immunoSEQ multiplex PCR assay. For the multiplex PCR, a mixture combining 60 forward primers for TCR Vbeta segments and 13 reverse primers for TCR Jbeta segments was used. The clones in this table, taken by TCRdb from immuneACCESS, are in-frame only. Not every clone is retained; where verified, under half of the shortfall comes from an unresolved V gene, and the cause of the rest is unknown. The sample table contains a few hundred thousand clones; only one count was recorded for about 90% of them. The top ten constitute 1.7% of the sample. The sample comprised PBMCs. These receptor sequences come from a girl under 10 years old in good health and CMV-seronegative.

The rearrangement links TRBV9 to TRBJ1-6, with D tentatively TRBD1 (6 bases). This CDR3 is built from 15 residues. V was pared by 0 bases and J by 7 bases, with 11 bases between. Germline V gives CDR1 SGDLS, CDR2 YYNGEE. This CDR3 is CASSVEQGSNSPLHF. For the CDR3, the DNA is TGTGCCAGCAGCGTAGAACAGGGATCAAATTCACCCCTCCACTTT.

The chain recombines TRBV27 with TRBJ1-6; 9 bases map to TRBD1. The ends lost 6 bases at V and 4 bases at J; junction bases unmatched: 7. This CDR3 comprises 16 residues. Germline CDR1 and CDR2: MNHEY and SMNVEV (reference sequence). The CDR3 DNA follows: TGTGCCAGCAGGTCGGGACAGGGAGGTTATAATTCACCCCTCCACTTT. Amino acid sequence: CASRSGQGGYNSPLHF.

The rearrangement uses TRBV18 and TRBJ2-3; D might be TRBD2 (6 bases). The CDR3 length is 16 residues. Germline CDR1 reads KGHSH; CDR2 reads LQKENI. V lost 2 bases and J 0 bases, leaving 12 bases between the germline ends. DNA of the CDR3: TGTGCCAGCTCACCAATCTCGGGACTGAGCACAGATACGCAGTATTTT. Translation: CASSPISGLSTDTQYF. Looking up the rest from reference TRBV18 and TRBJ2-3 gives the full variable domain: NAGVMQNPRHLVRRRGQEARLRCSPMKGHSHVYWYRQLPEEGLKFMVYLQKENIIDESGMPKERFSAEFPKEGPSILRIQQVVRGDSAAYFCASSPISGLSTDTQYFGPGTRLTVL.

This sequence joins TRBV10-3 and TRBJ1-6, with TRBD1 identical over 7 bases. After removal of 4 bases from V and 17 bases from J, the junction contained 8 bases not matched to a gene. The CDR3 length is 12 residues. Germline CDR1 is ENHRY and CDR2 is SYGVKD. CDR3 bases: TGTGCCATCAGTGCGACAGGGCCAGAAGTCCACTTT. Amino acid sequence: CAISATGPEVHF.

This sequence joins TRBV2 and TRBJ2-2; TRBD1 might be the D (6 bases). From germline, CDR1 is SNHLY and CDR2 FYNNEI. V was pared by 3 bases and J by 6 bases, with 11 bases between. The CDR3 sequence is 14 residues long. CDR3 DNA: TGTGCCAGCAGTGAGGGACAAGCACCCGGGGAGCTGTTTTTT. Translation gives CASSEGQAPGELFF.

The V and J genes are TRBV27 and TRBJ1-1, with D hard to call. The CDR3 loop spans 13 amino acids. Deletions cut 3 bases from V and 5 bases from J, with 10 bases between. Germline CDR1 reads MNHEY; CDR2 reads SMNVEV (reference sequence). Here the CDR3 reads CASSLAPGTEAFF. The CDR3 DNA reads TGTGCCAGCAGTTTGGCACCGGGGACTGAAGCTTTCTTT.

As to this clone: A read error may account for a junction end that differs from germline. This rearrangement joins TRBV7-9 to TRBJ2-7; tentatively, D is TRBD2 (6 bases). The CDR3 extends over 12 amino acids. Per germline, CDR1 SEHNR and CDR2 FQNEAQ (reference sequence). The CDR3 region is CSSSSRRGSQYF. The CDR3, as DNA: TGTTCCAGCAGCTCGCGGAGGGGTTCCCAGTACTTC. The complete variable domain, with remaining parts taken from reference TRBV7-9 and TRBJ2-7, reads DTGVSQNPRHKITKRGQNVTFRCDPISEHNRLYWYRQTLGQGPEFLTYFQNEAQLEKSRLLSDRFSAERPKGSFSTLEIQRTEQGDSAMYLCSSSSRRGSQYFGPGTRLTVT.

V usage is TRBV7-2 and J usage is TRBJ2-4; weak D call: TRBD1 (5 bases). This CDR3 has 15 residues. The V gene's germline CDR1 is SGHTA and CDR2 FQGNSA. Deletions cut 5 bases from V and 2 bases from J, with 13 bases between. CDR3 nucleotides: TGTGCCAGCAGCCCTGACAGCAGCCCCAAAAACATTCAGTACTTC. Encoded protein: CASSPDSSPKNIQYF.

The chain has TRBV7-2 and TRBJ2-3; 9 nucleotides line up with TRBD2. V lost 4 bases to trimming and J lost 8 bases; unmatched junction nucleotides: 4. Germline V gene sequence: CDR1 SGHTA, CDR2 FQGNSA. The CDR3 contains 13 residues. The CDR3 loop is CASSSIAGATQYF. As DNA, the CDR3 is TGTGCCAGCAGCTCAATAGCGGGAGCTACGCAGTATTTT.

V and J are TRBV19 and TRBJ2-1; D gene unclear. This CDR3 comprises 10 residues. V was cut by 1 base and J by 14 bases, with 6 bases left in between. The V gene's germline CDR1 is LNHDA and CDR2 SQIVND (reference sequence). In DNA form, the CDR3 reads TGTGCCAGTAGTATAGGGCCAAAGTTCTTC. This translates into CASSIGPKFF. Supplemented by reference TRBV19 and TRBJ2-1, the full variable domain reads DGGITQSPKYLFRKEGQNVTLSCEQNLNHDAMYWYRQDPGQGLRLIYYSQIVNDFQKGDIAEGYSVSREKKESFPLTVTSAQKNPTAFYLCASSIGPKFFGPGTRLTVL.

This clone was found once. The chain joins TRBV5-4 to TRBJ1-2; no clear D gene. The CDR3 extends over 15 amino acids. The germline CDR1 and CDR2 sequences are SGHNT and YYREEE (reference sequence). Trimming pared 0 bases from V and 5 bases from J, leaving 14 bases between. The CDR3 sequence is CASSLGWATDYGYTF. In nucleotides, the CDR3 is TGTGCCAGCAGCTTGGGATGGGCCACAGATTATGGCTACACCTTC.

This clone has more than one count but fewer than ten. This chain joins TRBV4-1 and TRBJ1-4, with D tentatively TRBD1 (6 bases). Germline values: CDR1 MGHRA, CDR2 YSYEKL. V was clipped by 0 bases and J by 2 bases, with 13 bases between them. The CDR3 covers 17 residues. CDR3 amino acids: CASSQDGGAGTNEKLFF. In DNA, the CDR3 is TGCGCCAGCAGCCAAGATGGGGGGGCTGGGACTAATGAAAAACTGTTTTTT.

Concerning this clone: The same CDR3 is also encoded by other DNA sequences in this sample. V and J are TRBV19 and TRBJ2-1; D is unresolved. This CDR3 has 13 amino acids. V was clipped by 0 bases and J by 4 bases, with 4 bases between them. Germline CDR1 is LNHDA and CDR2 is SQIVND (reference sequence). The chain's CDR3 is CASSIDTYNEQFF. The DNA for the CDR3 is TGTGCCAGTAGTATAGACACTTACAATGAGCAGTTCTTC.

The chain links TRBV5-4 to TRBJ2-1; 11 bases are a match to TRBD2. With 2 bases clipped from V and 4 bases from J, the junction kept 2 bases outside the gene matches. The germline gives CDR1 SGHNT, CDR2 YYREEE (reference sequence). The CDR3 is made up of 15 amino acids. CDR3 loop: CASSFRTSGYNEQFF. The CDR3, as DNA: TGTGCCAGCAGCTTCCGGACTAGCGGGTACAATGAGCAGTTCTTC. The complete variable domain, with remaining parts taken from reference TRBV5-4 and TRBJ2-1, reads ETGVTQSPTHLIKTRGQQVTLRCSSQSGHNTVSWYQQALGQGPQFIFQYYREEENGRGNFPPRFSGLQFPNYSSELNVNALELDDSALYLCASSFRTSGYNEQFFGPGTRLTVL.

The rearrangement uses TRBV28 and TRBJ2-7, with D perhaps TRBD2 (6 bases). V was cut by 7 bases and J by 7 bases, with 20 bases left in between. CDR1 is MDHEN, CDR2 SYDVKM, per germline. The CDR3 runs to 14 residues. CDR3 protein: CASTPRGWSGEQYF. The CDR3 DNA sequence: TGTGCCAGCACCCCCCGGGGGTGGTCCGGGGAGCAGTACTTC.

CDR3 bases: TGTGCCAGCAGCTTGGGGCAGGGTGGCACTGAAGCTTTCTTT. Protein product: CASSLGQGGTEAFF. This rearrangement joins TRBV5-6 to TRBJ1-1; D possibly corresponds to TRBD1 (5 bases). The CDR3 totals 14 residues. Trimming left V 0 bases short and J 4 bases short, with 10 bases between. Germline CDR1 and CDR2: SGHDT and YYEEEE.

This chain connects TRBV6-5 to TRBJ2-7, with D possibly TRBD2 on 5 matching bases. Germline V lookup: CDR1 MNHEY, CDR2 SVGAGI. The V end was cut by 2 bases, the J end by 4 bases, with 15 bases between. The CDR3 is 15 residues long. The CDR3 here is CASSYTWEIMYEQYF. CDR3 DNA sequence: TGTGCCAGCAGTTACACCTGGGAGATTATGTACGAGCAGTACTTC.

The V call is TRBV4-1, the J call TRBJ1-2; a possible D gene is TRBD1 (5 bases). Trimming removed 1 base from V and 5 bases from J, with 11 bases in between. Germline V lookup: CDR1 MGHRA, CDR2 YSYEKL. The CDR3 is 14 amino acids. Here the CDR3 reads CASSQGAGRYGYTF. The CDR3, as DNA: TGCGCCAGCAGCCAAGGGGCAGGGAGGTATGGCTACACCTTC.

This chain links TRBV18 with TRBJ1-5; TRBD1 agrees at 7 bases. V lost 3 bases and J lost 1; bases outside the gene matches: 6. The CDR3 is 16 amino acids. Per the germline V gene, CDR1 is KGHSH and CDR2 is LQKENI. The CDR3 sequence is CASSPAGGGSNQPQHF. The CDR3 DNA is TGTGCCAGCTCACCGGCAGGGGGTGGGAGCAATCAGCCCCAGCATTTT.

The V call is TRBV4-1, the J call TRBJ1-2; no reliable D call. CDR1 and CDR2 (germline): MGHRA, YSYEKL. The CDR3 has 14 amino acids. With 1 base removed from V and 4 bases from J, the gap between germline ends came to 10 bases. CDR3 region: CASSQVPLGYGYTF. The CDR3 coding sequence is TGCGCCAGCAGCCAAGTCCCACTCGGCTATGGCTACACCTTC.